Included here is one TCR beta chain sequence, with context. Clones were sequenced by immunoSEQ multiplex PCR, and TCRdb holds only the in-frame ones, with some missing. Among 55,000 to 65,000 clones, 93% were seen once, and the ten largest hold under 2%. The source of the sample is a study of T cell changes during pregnancy in multiple sclerosis. The CDR3 contains 15 residues. The ends lost 5 bases at V and 6 bases at J; junction bases unmatched: 5. CDR1 and CDR2 from the germline V gene are MNHEY and SVGAGI. V and J are TRBV6-5 and TRBJ2-2, with TRBD2 matching 11 bases. The TCR comes from a female donor with multiple sclerosis, enrolled in a pregnancy study. The starting material was peripheral blood, obtained after pregnancy. CDR3 sequence (DNA): TGTGCCAGCAGTGTACTAGCGGGAGCGGCCGGGGAGCTGTTTTTT. It codes for CASSVLAGAAGELFF.